This note documents a single TCR beta chain sequence. Which antigen it targets is not known. Per-base quality was not reported, and no clone a single base away is much larger than it. The germline V gene gives CDR1 as MNHEY and CDR2 as SVGAGI. There are 17 amino acids in the CDR3, from cysteine to phenylalanine inclusive. Of all the DNA, just the CDR3 is kept, 51 bases in frame from base 1. At the junction V is shortened by 6 bases and J by 5 bases; bases outside the gene matches: 15. The library was prepared using RACE. The instrument given in TCRdb is NextSeq 500. During library preparation, unique molecular identifiers were attached to individual cDNA molecules so that TCRs could be counted quantitatively and reproducibly. Each blood RNA sample was used to sequence both TCR alpha and TCR beta chains. For the original study's pipeline: A median of around 96,000 TCRs per sample was observed, with a range of 23,224 to 690,600. V, J and CDR3 annotation of the TCR reads was performed with the Decombinator software suite. Every sample was subsampled to the same number of TCRs (28,000) for the PS versus PT1 abundance plots. Expanded TCRs were defined as absent before sensitization and observed at least eight times at the 2-week time point. TCRdb applied fastp at Q25 and MiXCR to the public reads, then kept only in-frame beta chains. Rows are combined by CDR3 protein, so each entry shows the most common genes and DNA. It is TCRdb's table, rather than the study itself, that gives the V and J calls and clone size. In all, the sample holds 95,000 to 100,000 distinct CDR3 sequences, and roughly a tenth of those were seen once. The ten largest clonotypes hold under 4% of the sample.

This specimen belongs to a study of human T cells and chemical hapten exposure (dated by TCRdb to the early 2020s). Regarding the study in general: For sensitization, 2% DPC in acetone was applied to a roughly 2 cm by roughly 2 cm area of upper inner arm skin. Blood samples were taken from patients before sensitization (week 0) and at 2, 6 and about 24 weeks after DPC sensitization. Most of the patients in the cohort were female, and the cohort covered alopecia areata with under or over 50% scalp involvement, alopecia totalis and alopecia universalis. In alopecia patients, the study followed how the peripheral blood TCR repertoire changed in vivo over primary and secondary sensitization to diphenylcyclopropenone (DPC), a hapten. Libraries were pooled for sequencing, and variation in per-sample TCR yields was attributed mainly to small differences in library volumes within the pool. Patch tests used Finn chambers with 0.01% DPC on the upper back, scored after 6 days by International Contact Dermatitis Research Group standards. Throughout the roughly 25-week study period, patients were also given weekly therapeutic DPC doses on the scalp. Twenty-nine alopecia patients provided blood for TCR sequencing at one to four time points (pre-sensitization, 2, 6 and 24 weeks).

This specimen's time point label, interpreted: pre-sensitization, week 0. Interpreted using the paper, the treatment or condition label stands for: therapeutic diphenylcyclopropenone sensitization with weekly scalp DPC. At every patch-test visit, the blood draw took place before the patch test was put on. Patients were eligible if aged 18 to 70, diagnosed with alopecia and judged suitable for DPC therapy, and pregnant patients were excluded. Total RNA was extracted from unfractionated whole blood collected in Tempus Blood RNA tubes. What the research found in general, with its limitations: Because all patients had alopecia, a presumed autoimmune disease, the immune response of the patients might differ from that of healthy individuals. Patch test score was positively correlated with the number of PT1 expanded TCRs, with significance at thresholds 8, 16 and 32 but not at 4. The number of TCRs above 1 in 1000 frequency did not change with DPC sensitization; there was no evidence of global repertoire structure alterations. Expanded TCRs formed significantly more large CDR3 similarity clusters than pre-sensitization or healthy control sets, consistent with antigen-driven responses. Repeated subsampling changed both the strength of the expansion versus patch-test correlation and the threshold at which the correlation became significant.

The input for sequencing was whole blood, taken in connection with sensitization to the hapten diphenylcyclopropenone (DPC). The chain couples TRBV6-5 to TRBJ2-3; 9 of the junction bases match TRBD2. The receptor was derived from a woman aged 60 to 75 with alopecia areata. Some clones in this sample may be carry-over from other donors' samples. The nucleotide sequence is TGTGCCAGCAGCCCTACTGGCGGGGGGGCGGCGGGAGATACGCAGTATTTT. This translates into CASSPTGGGAAGDTQYF.